The 8 T cell receptor beta chains below all came from one sample that was sequenced in a study of a mutant IDH1 vaccine in newly diagnosed glioma. No cognate antigen is known for these TCRs. Time point here: week 47, end of study. Each dose delivered 300 ug of mutant IDH1 20-mer peptide subcutaneously with imiquimod. The data were produced by immunoSEQ multiplex PCR, yet TCRdb's version contains in-frame clones alone and is incomplete. This table holds 55,000 to 65,000 clones, about 80% found once. Sequences were derived from PBMCs, sampled from a glioma patient whose treatment included an IDH1 peptide vaccine. These receptors were taken from a man aged 50 to 60 with glioma.

The CDR3 DNA sequence: TGCGCCAGCAAAGGCATGGCGAATTCACCCCTCCACTTT. Amino acid sequence: CASKGMANSPLHF. The rearrangement joins TRBV10-1 to TRBJ1-6; D is uncertain. The V end lost 7 bases, the J end lost 7 bases, and 11 bases lay between the germline ends. CDR1 and CDR2 from the germline V gene are WNHNN and SYGVQD (reference sequence). The CDR3 length is 13 residues.

V and J are TRBV27 and TRBJ2-1; tentatively, D is TRBD2 (6 bases). V gave up 7 bases and J gave up 6 bases, with 13 bases separating them. The germline V gene encodes CDR1 MNHEY and CDR2 SMNVEV (reference sequence). This CDR3 contains 13 residues. CDR3 nucleotide sequence: TGTGCCAGCACTCCCGGGGGTTCCAATGAGCAGTTCTTC. Translation gives CASTPGGSNEQFF.

The chain is built from TRBV7-2 and TRBJ2-1; 11 nucleotides line up with TRBD2. CDR1 SGHTA and CDR2 FQGNSA come from the germline V gene. V lost 5 bases to trimming and J lost 4 bases; unmatched junction nucleotides: 4. The CDR3 has 15 residues. In DNA, the CDR3 is TGTGCCAGCAGCACCCGACTAGCGGGGTACAATGAGCAGTTCTTC. This translates into CASSTRLAGYNEQFF.

The gene calls are TRBV9 and TRBJ1-6; D uncertain. Trimming shortened V by 0 bases and J by 5 bases, and 9 bases separated the two germline ends. The germline gives CDR1 SGDLS, CDR2 YYNGEE. CDR3 size: 15 residues. CDR3 sequence (DNA): TGTGCCAGCAGCGTAGGCAGGCTAGATAATTCACCCCTCCACTTT. Protein sequence: CASSVGRLDNSPLHF.

This clone was counted only a few times. Written as DNA, the CDR3 is TGTGCCAGCAGCACAAAGACACTGAGTGAAGCTTTCTTT. Residues: CASSTKTLSEAFF. The V gene is TRBV9, the J gene TRBJ1-1; unclear D gene. V was cut by 4 bases and J by 7 bases, with 14 bases left in between. Looked up from germline, CDR1 is SGDLS and CDR2 is YYNGEE. The CDR3 loop spans 13 amino acids.

V usage is TRBV30 and J usage is TRBJ1-2; TRBD1 is a possible D gene (5 bases). The CDR3 extends over 13 amino acids. Trimming stripped 3 bases from V and 2 bases from J, with 10 bases between. The germline V gene encodes CDR1 GTSNPN and CDR2 SVGIG (reference sequence). The CDR3 nucleotides are TGTGCCTGGAGCAGGGACGAAAACTATGGCTACACCTTC. It encodes CAWSRDENYGYTF.

This chain links TRBV7-2 with TRBJ2-7; 7 nucleotides align to TRBD1. Germline V CDR1 and CDR2: SGHTA, FQGNSA. V lost 4 bases, J lost 7 bases, and 7 bases stayed unmatched. The CDR3 length is 13 residues. CDR3 coding DNA: TGTGCCAGCAGCTCCGACAGGGTGGGAGAGCAGTACTTC. Its protein product is CASSSDRVGEQYF.

This chain links TRBV6-1 with TRBJ1-1; D might be TRBD1 (5 bases). Germline CDR1 and CDR2: MNHNS and SASEGT. This CDR3 is built from 14 residues. V lost 7 bases, J lost 5 bases, and 17 bases lay in between. CDR3 amino acids: CASTTVGDGTEAFF. Here the CDR3 DNA reads TGTGCCAGCACAACCGTTGGGGACGGGACTGAAGCTTTCTTT.